Following are 15 T cell receptor beta chains from one sample sequenced in a study of shared clonotypes between healthy human individuals. TCRdb's copy holds only in-frame clones and misses some; the assay was immunoSEQ multiplex PCR. The repertoire holds about 2,500,000 clones, about 92% seen once, with roughly 0.15% in the top ten. The sequencing input was naive CD4+ T cells sorted from blood. As to subset: CD45RA+ positively selected. The receptors shown here come from a man aged 18 to 29 in good health.

The rearrangement joins TRBV19 to TRBJ2-3; 8 positions match TRBD1. Trimming removed 3 bases from V and 2 bases from J; junction bases left unmatched: 10. The CDR3 is 17 amino acids. Germline CDR1 is LNHDA and CDR2 is SQIVND (reference sequence). The CDR3 DNA reads TGTGCCAGTAGTATCCGTGGACAGGGCGTCGACACAGATACGCAGTATTTT. This encodes CASSIRGQGVDTDTQYF.

The V call is TRBV6-1, the J call TRBJ2-2; D gene unclear. Germline CDR1 MNHNS, CDR2 SASEGT. CDR3 length: 14 amino acids. V was trimmed by 4 bases and J by 5 bases, leaving 11 bases between them. The CDR3 sequence is CASSVLVWTGELFF. For the CDR3, the DNA is TGTGCCAGCAGTGTCCTAGTCTGGACCGGGGAGCTGTTTTTT.

This rearrangement joins TRBV11-3 to TRBJ2-2; D perhaps matches TRBD2 (6 bases). The CDR3 totals 16 residues. CDR1 is SGHNT, CDR2 YENEEA, per germline. Trimming stripped 1 base from V and 4 bases from J, with 13 bases between. In nucleotides, the CDR3 is TGTGCCAGCAGCTTAGTAGGGACTCTAATCACCGGGGAGCTGTTTTTT. This sequence encodes CASSLVGTLITGELFF.

The gene calls are TRBV29-1 and TRBJ2-7, with 8 bases identical to TRBD2. This CDR3 is built from 13 residues. The V gene end was trimmed by 5 bases and the J gene end by 4 bases; junction bases not matched to a gene: 7. CDR1 and CDR2 from the germline V gene are SQVTM and ANQGSEA. The CDR3 nucleotides read TGCAGCGTTACCGTAGCGGGGTCGTACGAGCAGTACTTC. This gives the protein CSVTVAGSYEQYF.

The rearrangement joins TRBV6-1 to TRBJ2-1; D unresolved. Germline V lookup: CDR1 MNHNS, CDR2 SASEGT. This CDR3 contains 12 residues. V was cut by 2 bases and J by 12 bases, with 11 bases left in between. CDR3 nucleotide sequence: TGTGCCAGCAGTGAATATACTACCCCGCAGTTCTTC. Its translation: CASSEYTTPQFF.

Concerning this clone: Other DNA sequences in this specimen translate into the identical CDR3. The V gene is TRBV10-3, the J gene TRBJ2-7, with D uncertain. Trimming removed 3 bases at V and 0 bases at J, with 3 bases between. This CDR3 is built from 12 residues. CDR1 ENHRY and CDR2 SYGVKD come from the germline V gene. The CDR3 DNA is TGTGCCATCAGTGACAGCTCCTACGAGCAGTACTTC. This gives the protein CAISDSSYEQYF.

V is TRBV5-6 and J is TRBJ2-7; D call uncertain. The germline CDR1 and CDR2 sequences are SGHDT and YYEEEE. This CDR3 has 16 residues. V lost 1 base to trimming and J lost 2 bases, with 16 bases between them. The DNA for the CDR3 is TGTGCCAGCAGCTTGAAGAAGGACCCAAGGGCCTACGAGCAGTACTTC. Protein: CASSLKKDPRAYEQYF. Looking up the rest from reference TRBV5-6 and TRBJ2-7 gives the full variable domain: DAGVTQSPTHLIKTRGQQVTLRCSPKSGHDTVSWYQQALGQGPQFIFQYYEEEERQRGNFPDRFSGHQFPNYSSELNVNALLLGDSALYLCASSLKKDPRAYEQYFGPGTRLTVT.

The chain has TRBV18 and TRBJ1-5; TRBD1 is a possible D gene (6 bases). The V gene's germline CDR1 is KGHSH and CDR2 LQKENI. Trimming removed 4 bases from V and 2 bases from J, with 18 bases in between. The CDR3 is 17 amino acids. DNA for the CDR3: TGTGCCAGCTCACAACCCGGGGGCCGCGACGGCAATCAGCCCCAGCATTTT. It specifies CASSQPGGRDGNQPQHF.

The chain links TRBV30 to TRBJ2-6; TRBD2 aligns across 12 bases. Trimming cost V 2 bases and J 1 base; bases outside gene matches: 0. The CDR3 spans 16 residues. From germline, CDR1 is GTSNPN and CDR2 SVGIG (reference sequence). The CDR3 nucleotides are TGTGCCTGGAGTACTAGCGGGAGGTCTGGGGCCAACGTCCTGACTTTC. This sequence encodes CAWSTSGRSGANVLTF.

This clone has only one observation. CDR3 bases: TGTGCCAGTACGCGGGTCAGCGGGGGGCCCGGGGAGCTGTTTTTT. Protein: CASTRVSGGPGELFF. This chain links TRBV7-9 with TRBJ2-2; 9 nucleotides match TRBD2. The V gene end was trimmed by 9 bases and the J gene end by 6 bases; junction bases not matched to a gene: 11. Germline V gene lookup returns CDR1 SEHNR and CDR2 FQNEAQ (reference sequence). The CDR3 is 15 amino acids.

The chain joins TRBV10-1 to TRBJ2-5, with D maybe TRBD2 (6 bases). This CDR3 contains 14 residues. V was pared by 2 bases and J by 2 bases, with 9 bases between. CDR1 is WNHNN, CDR2 SYGVQD, per germline (reference sequence). CDR3 sequence (DNA): TGCGCCAGCAGTGAGCGGGAGAAGCAAGAGACCCAGTACTTC. Encoded protein: CASSEREKQETQYF.

The J gene is TRBJ2-1, the V gene TRBV12-1; TRBD2, as called in the table, went unchecked against the DNA. TRBV12-1 is described as a pseudogene. The length of the CDR3 is 21 residues. The CDR3 DNA follows: TGTGCCAGCAGCTTTGCGCTCGAGGGACTAGCGGGAGGGCCGGGGTTCAATGAGCAGTTCTTC. Translation gives CASSFALEGLAGGPGFNEQFF.

This clone was seen a handful of times. The chain recombines TRBV10-2 with TRBJ1-5, with 7 bases that match TRBD1. This CDR3 spans 14 amino acids. After removal of 6 bases from V and 3 bases from J, the junction contained 5 bases not matched to a gene. Per germline, CDR1 WSHSY and CDR2 SAAADI. The CDR3 bases are TGCGCCAGCAGGCTACAGGGGACCAATCAGCCCCAGCATTTT. It specifies CASRLQGTNQPQHF.

With regard to this clone: Additional DNA sequences in this sample encode the identical CDR3. V and J are TRBV19 and TRBJ1-1, with unresolved D. This CDR3 comprises 13 residues. Germline CDR1 reads LNHDA; CDR2 reads SQIVND (reference sequence). With 3 bases removed from V and 2 bases from J, the gap between germline ends came to 7 bases. CDR3 DNA: TGTGCCAGTAGTATTACCAGAAACACTGAAGCTTTCTTT. Translation gives CASSITRNTEAFF.

Of note for this clone: This same CDR3 is encoded by further DNA sequences in the sample. V is TRBV30 and J is TRBJ2-7; D remains ambiguous. Germline V gene data show CDR1 as GTSNPN and CDR2 as SVGIG (reference sequence). Trimming shortened V by 0 bases and J by 4 bases, and 4 bases separated the two germline ends. The CDR3 spans 11 residues. The CDR3 region is CAWSVAYEQYF. For the CDR3, the DNA is TGTGCCTGGAGTGTAGCGTACGAGCAGTACTTC.